The present TCR beta chain was sequenced within a study of shared clonotypes between healthy human individuals. Notes on this clone: The target antigen is unknown.

This CDR3 is built from 14 residues. The V and J ends lost 0 bases and 5 bases respectively, with 8 bases between them. Germline lookup yields CDR1 SGHKS and CDR2 YYEKEE (reference sequence). The investigators split CD4+ cells into a CD45RA+ naive subset and a CD45RA-negative memory subset. Sequencing was performed with immunoSEQ multiplex PCR; in TCRdb, only in-frame clones are kept and a portion is missing. The repertoire consists of 2 million to 2.5 million clones, with 92% occurring once and the leading ten covering roughly 0.34%. Points from the study as a whole: Memory subsets generally showed smaller estimated richness than naive subsets did.

This chain uses TRBV5-5 with TRBJ1-4, with D possibly being TRBD1 (5 bases). The clonotype originates from a man younger than 30 in good health. Some clones in this sample may be carry-over from other donors' samples. The sequenced material came from naive CD4+ T cells from PBMCs. Subset indicated: CD45RA+ positively selected. CDR3 DNA sequence: TGTGCCAGCAGCTTGGGACAGCGGAATGAAAAACTGTTTTTT. Translation gives CASSLGQRNEKLFF.